A selection of T cell receptor beta chains follows, all from one sample in a study of blood T cells in healthy people across ages. TCRdb called the 5' RACE reads again in MiXCR, with one record for every CDR3 protein. The sample lists about 1,400,000 distinct CDR3 sequences, approximately 40% seen once, with roughly 7.7% in the top ten. The source material was blood. These receptors all stem from a woman in her late teens or twenties in good health. Each CDR3 is given with its conserved first and last residue. D genes are given only for firm matches. The size field is filled for only some rows; it gives once, few, many or a size class.

size: few; V: TRBV12-5; D: .; J: TRBJ2-7; DNA: TGTGCTAGTGGCCGGACGGACGCATCCGAGCAGTACTTC; CDR3: CASGRTDASEQYF
size: .; V: TRBV7-8; D: .; J: TRBJ1-6; DNA: TGTGCCAGCAGCTTCTTCGGAGGGGGTGGCGGGGAGAATTCACCCCTCCACTTT; CDR3: CASSFFGGGGGENSPLHF
size: .; V: TRBV9; D: TRBD1; J: TRBJ2-7; DNA: TGTGCCAGCAGCGCTCGACAGGGTAACGACGAGCAGTACTTC; CDR3: CASSARQGNDEQYF
size: few; V: TRBV10-2; D: TRBD2; J: TRBJ2-1; DNA: TGCGCCAGCAGCGCGGGAATAGCGGGGGGCGACAATGAGCAGTTCTTC; CDR3: CASSAGIAGGDNEQFF
size: few; V: TRBV9; D: TRBD2; J: TRBJ2-1; DNA: TGTGCCAGCAGCGCCCTAGCGGGGGAGGAAAATGAGCAGTTCTTC; CDR3: CASSALAGEENEQFF
size: .; V: TRBV3-1; D: .; J: TRBJ1-1; DNA: TGTGCCAGCAGCCAAGGGAATACCCGGCCTTTCTTT; CDR3: CASSQGNTRPFF
size: .; V: TRBV6-6; D: .; J: TRBJ1-2; DNA: TGTGCCAGCGGCACTCGCAAGGAGTATGGCTACACCTTC; CDR3: CASGTRKEYGYTF
size: .; V: TRBV27; D: TRBD1; J: TRBJ1-2; DNA: TGTGCCAGCACCCCTTGGTTGGGGACAGGGGATGACTATGGCTACACCTTC; CDR3: CASTPWLGTGDDYGYTF
size: .; V: TRBV9; D: .; J: TRBJ1-2; DNA: TGTGCCAGCAGCGTAGAGGGGGTGAGCTACACCTTC; CDR3: CASSVEGVSYTF
size: .; V: TRBV27; D: TRBD2; J: TRBJ2-7; DNA: TGTGCCAGCAATAAAGCGGGAGGTTCCTACGAGCAGTACTTC; CDR3: CASNKAGGSYEQYF
size: .; V: TRBV12-3/TRBV12-4; D: TRBD1; J: TRBJ2-7; DNA: TGTGCCAGCAGGTTAGGGACAGGGTCGGGCGAGCAGTACTTC; CDR3: CASRLGTGSGEQYF
size: .; V: TRBV7-9; D: TRBD2; J: TRBJ2-1; DNA: TGTGCCAGCAGCTTTAAGACTAGCGGTAACTCCTACGAGCAGTTCTTC; CDR3: CASSFKTSGNSYEQFF
size: few; V: TRBV6-5; D: TRBD2; J: TRBJ2-3; DNA: TGTGCCAGCAGCTTAGGCGGGGGGGGTAGCACAGATACGCAGTATTTT; CDR3: CASSLGGGGSTDTQYF
size: few; V: TRBV2; D: TRBD1; J: TRBJ1-2; DNA: TGTGCCAGCAGCGTCAGTAGGACAGGGGTCGGATATGGCTACACCTTC; CDR3: CASSVSRTGVGYGYTF
size: few; V: TRBV14; D: TRBD1; J: TRBJ2-7; DNA: TGTGCCAGCAGCCAAGATCCCGACAGGGCCCACGAGCAGTACTTC; CDR3: CASSQDPDRAHEQYF
size: many; V: TRBV27; D: TRBD1; J: TRBJ1-5; DNA: TGTGCCAGCCGGGGACAGGGGAATCAGCCCCAGCATTTT; CDR3: CASRGQGNQPQHF
size: few; V: TRBV15; D: .; J: TRBJ2-7; DNA: TGTGCCACCAGCAGAGATTCGATCACCGAGATTCCCTACGAGCAGTACTTC; CDR3: CATSRDSITEIPYEQYF
size: .; V: TRBV29-1; D: .; J: TRBJ1-5; DNA: TGCAGCGTTATGACATCCGGGGATCAGCCCCAGCATTTT; CDR3: CSVMTSGDQPQHF
size: .; V: TRBV5-1; D: TRBD1; J: TRBJ1-2; DNA: TGCGCCAGCAGCAACGACAGGGGGCAAGGCTACACCTTC; CDR3: CASSNDRGQGYTF
size: few; V: TRBV20-1; D: .; J: TRBJ1-5; DNA: TGCAGTGCTCTAGAGTTGGGAGAAAATCAGCCCCAGCATTTT; CDR3: CSALELGENQPQHF
size: once; V: TRBV20-1; D: TRBD1; J: TRBJ1-1; DNA: TGCAGTGCTACCCCAGGGGGCATCACTGAAGCTTTCTTT; CDR3: CSATPGGITEAFF
size: .; V: TRBV6-1; D: TRBD2; J: TRBJ2-1; DNA: TGTGCCAGCAGTTTTGAGCGGGGGGGCCGTTCTAATGAGCAGTTCTTC; CDR3: CASSFERGGRSNEQFF
size: .; V: TRBV4-1; D: TRBD2; J: TRBJ2-7; DNA: TGCGCCAGCAGCCAGGGTCTACTAGCGTTAGACGAGCAGTACTTC; CDR3: CASSQGLLALDEQYF
size: .; V: TRBV27; D: .; J: TRBJ2-6; DNA: TGTGCCACCTCTGGTTGGCCTGGGACCAACGTCCTGACTTTC; CDR3: CATSGWPGTNVLTF
size: .; V: TRBV7-9; D: .; J: TRBJ2-2; DNA: TGTGCCAGCAGCCCCCCAGGGCCCGCGAACACCGGGGAGCTGTTTTTT; CDR3: CASSPPGPANTGELFF
size: .; V: TRBV12-5; D: .; J: TRBJ1-5; DNA: TGTGCTAGTGCTTCGGGACACGCTAGCAATCAGCCCCAGCATTTT; CDR3: CASASGHASNQPQHF
size: .; V: TRBV6-4; D: TRBD2; J: TRBJ2-2; DNA: TGTGCCAGGATTAGACTAGCGACGAACACCGGGGAGCTGTTTTTT; CDR3: CARIRLATNTGELFF
size: .; V: TRBV9; D: .; J: TRBJ2-1; DNA: TGTGCCAGCAGCGTAGATGGTAGCGGAGGGGATGAGCAGTTCTTC; CDR3: CASSVDGSGGDEQFF
size: few; V: TRBV20-1; D: .; J: TRBJ1-5; DNA: TGCAGTGCAGCCGGGACTGTGGACAATCAGCCCCAGCATTTT; CDR3: CSAAGTVDNQPQHF
size: .; V: TRBV7-2; D: TRBD2; J: TRBJ2-1; DNA: TGTGCCAGCAGCTTAGCCCCCTGGGCGGGAGGGAATGAGCAGTTCTTC; CDR3: CASSLAPWAGGNEQFF
size: .; V: TRBV4-2; D: .; J: TRBJ2-1; DNA: TGTGCCAGAAAGGGGAGGGAGCAGTTCTTC; CDR3: CARKGREQFF
size: .; V: TRBV27; D: TRBD1; J: TRBJ1-4; DNA: TGTGCCAGCAGCCGACAGGGGAGCCTAGCTAATGAAAAACTGTTTTTT; CDR3: CASSRQGSLANEKLFF
size: .; V: TRBV12-3/TRBV12-4; D: .; J: TRBJ1-5; DNA: TGTGCCAGCAGTTTGGTACGGAGTGGCAATCAGCCCCAGCATTTT; CDR3: CASSLVRSGNQPQHF
size: once; V: TRBV20-1; D: TRBD2; J: TRBJ2-3; DNA: TGCAGTGCCATGGGACTAGCGGGCACAGATACGCAGTATTTT; CDR3: CSAMGLAGTDTQYF
size: few; V: TRBV11-2; D: .; J: TRBJ2-1; DNA: TGTGCCAGCAGCTCCCTCGGCGGGCGGAACCTCTACAATGAGCAGTTCTTC; CDR3: CASSSLGGRNLYNEQFF